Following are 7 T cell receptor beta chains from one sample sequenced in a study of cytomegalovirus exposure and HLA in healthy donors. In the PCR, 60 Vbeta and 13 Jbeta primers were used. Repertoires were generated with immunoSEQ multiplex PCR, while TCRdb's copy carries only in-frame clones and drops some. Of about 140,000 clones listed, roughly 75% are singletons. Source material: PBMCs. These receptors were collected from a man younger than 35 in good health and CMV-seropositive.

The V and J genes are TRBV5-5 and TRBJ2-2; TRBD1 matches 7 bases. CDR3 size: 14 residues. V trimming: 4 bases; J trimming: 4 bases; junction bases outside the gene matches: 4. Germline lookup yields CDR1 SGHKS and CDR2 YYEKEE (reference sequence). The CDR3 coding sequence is TGTGCCAGCAGCCAAGACAGGGCCACCGGGGAGCTGTTTTTT. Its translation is CASSQDRATGELFF.

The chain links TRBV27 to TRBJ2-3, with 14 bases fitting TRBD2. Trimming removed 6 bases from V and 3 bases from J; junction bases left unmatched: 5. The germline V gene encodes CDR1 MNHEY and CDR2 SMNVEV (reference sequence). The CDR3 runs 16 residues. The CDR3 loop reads CASSRRLAGGTDTQYF. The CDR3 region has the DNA TGTGCCAGCAGCCGTCGACTAGCGGGAGGGACAGATACGCAGTATTTT.

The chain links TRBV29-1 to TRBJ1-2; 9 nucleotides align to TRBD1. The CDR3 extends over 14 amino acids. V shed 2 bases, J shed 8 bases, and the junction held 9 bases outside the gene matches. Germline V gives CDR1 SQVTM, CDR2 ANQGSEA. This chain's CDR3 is CSVEPGTGILGYTF. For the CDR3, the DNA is TGCAGCGTTGAACCCGGGACAGGGATACTCGGCTACACCTTC. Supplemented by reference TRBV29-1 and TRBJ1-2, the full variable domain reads SAVISQKPSRDICQRGTSLTIQCQVDSQVTMMFWYRQQPGQSLTLIATANQGSEATYESGFVIDKFPISRPNLTFSTLTVSNMSPEDSSIYLCSVEPGTGILGYTFGSGTRLTVV.

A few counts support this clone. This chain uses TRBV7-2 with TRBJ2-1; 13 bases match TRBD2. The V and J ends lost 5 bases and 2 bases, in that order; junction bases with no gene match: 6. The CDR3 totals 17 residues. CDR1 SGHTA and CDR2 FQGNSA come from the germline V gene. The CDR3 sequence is CASSKGLAGLAYNEQFF. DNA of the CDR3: TGTGCCAGCAGCAAGGGACTAGCGGGGCTAGCCTACAATGAGCAGTTCTTC.

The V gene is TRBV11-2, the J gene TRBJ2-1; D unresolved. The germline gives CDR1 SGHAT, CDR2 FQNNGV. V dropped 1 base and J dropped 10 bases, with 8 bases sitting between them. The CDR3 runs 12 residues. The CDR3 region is CASSLGLEEQFF. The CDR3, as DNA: TGTGCCAGCAGCTTAGGCCTAGAAGAGCAGTTCTTC.

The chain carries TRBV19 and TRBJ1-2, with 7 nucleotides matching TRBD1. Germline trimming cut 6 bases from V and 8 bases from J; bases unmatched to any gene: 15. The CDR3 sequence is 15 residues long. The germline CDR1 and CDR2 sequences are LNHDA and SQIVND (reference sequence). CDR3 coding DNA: TGTGCCAGTAGACCCGAATGGACAGGAGTGATCGGCTACACCTTC. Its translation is CASRPEWTGVIGYTF.

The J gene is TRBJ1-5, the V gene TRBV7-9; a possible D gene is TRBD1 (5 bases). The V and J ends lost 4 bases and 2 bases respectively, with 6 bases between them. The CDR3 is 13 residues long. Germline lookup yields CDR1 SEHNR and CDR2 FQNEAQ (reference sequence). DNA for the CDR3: TGTGCCAGCAGCTCAGGGCGCAATCAGCCCCAGCATTTT. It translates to CASSSGRNQPQHF.